Listed below are T cell receptor beta chains from one sample, sequenced in a study of breast tumors, draining lymph nodes, adjacent tissues. Via MiXCR, TCRdb re-called the multiplex PCR reads, giving one row per CDR3 protein. This sample has 200,000 or so distinct CDR3 sequences; 25% to 40% occur once, and the top ten carry 4% to 5.5%. Sequencing was carried out using axillary lymph node tissue. These TCRs come from a female donor with breast cancer. Some clones in this sample may be carry-over from other donors' samples. The CDR3 runs from the conserved cysteine through the conserved F or W. A D gene is named only where the DNA matches it firmly. Clone size appears in some rows only: once, few, many, or a class for an expanded clone.

length: 13
V: TRBV24-1
size: many
J: TRBJ2-7
D: TRBD2
DNA: TGTGCCACCAGTGAGCGGGAGTGGGGCGAGCAGTACTTC
CDR3: CATSEREWGEQYF

length: 17
V: TRBV10-3
size: NA
J: TRBJ2-3
D: TRBD2
DNA: TGTGCCAGCGGTTACTCGTATCTGGGGGGGAGCACAGATACGCAGTATTTT
CDR3: CASGYSYLGGSTDTQYF

length: 19
V: TRBV7-8
size: many
J: TRBJ2-2
D: NA
DNA: TGTTCCAGCAGCACCGAAAAAGCCGCCGGGACGGTGAACACCGGGGAGCTGTTTTTT
CDR3: CSSSTEKAAGTVNTGELFF

length: 16
V: TRBV18
size: NA
J: TRBJ2-3
D: NA
DNA: TGTGCCAGCTCACCCTTTGGGGGCCTGAAGGCAGATACGCAGTATTTT
CDR3: CASSPFGGLKADTQYF

length: 14
V: TRBV20-1
size: NA
J: TRBJ1-6
D: TRBD1
DNA: TGCAGTGCTATGGGACAGGGGGCCGGTCAGCCCCTCCACTTT
CDR3: CSAMGQGAGQPLHF

length: 12
V: TRBV20-1
size: NA
J: TRBJ1-2
D: NA
DNA: TGCAGTGCTAGAGAGGGAGGGGTTGGCTCCACCTTC
CDR3: CSAREGGVGSTF

length: 16
V: TRBV4-1
size: many
J: TRBJ1-5
D: NA
DNA: TGCGCCAGCAGCCAAGAACTCGGACAGATCAATCAGCCCCAGCATTTT
CDR3: CASSQELGQINQPQHF

length: 16
V: TRBV11-3
size: many
J: TRBJ2-1
D: NA
DNA: TGTGCCAGCAGCCCCGGGGGCTGGGCCTCCTACAATGAGCAGTTCTTC
CDR3: CASSPGGWASYNEQFF

length: 17
V: TRBV19
size: many
J: TRBJ2-6
D: NA
DNA: TGTGCCAGTAGTACCCCCGGCAGTAGCTCTGGGGCCAACGTCCTGACTTTC
CDR3: CASSTPGSSSGANVLTF

length: 14
V: TRBV19
size: NA
J: TRBJ1-2
D: NA
DNA: TGTGCCAGTAGCTCACCGGGGACCATCAGTGGCTACACCTTC
CDR3: CASSSPGTISGYTF

length: 17
V: TRBV7-9
size: many
J: TRBJ1-3
D: NA
DNA: TGTGCCAGCAGCTCTCCCATAGGGGAGAGCTCTGGAAACACCATATATTTT
CDR3: CASSSPIGESSGNTIYF

length: 12
V: TRBV4-1
size: NA
J: TRBJ2-7
D: NA
DNA: TGCGCCAGCAGCCAAGTATCCGCCAAGCAGTACTTC
CDR3: CASSQVSAKQYF

length: 14
V: TRBV2
size: once
J: TRBJ2-1
D: TRBD2
DNA: TGTGCCAGCAGTGAACTAGCGGACACCGGGGAGCAGTTCTTC
CDR3: CASSELADTGEQFF

length: 15
V: TRBV20-1
size: many
J: TRBJ2-3
D: NA
DNA: TGCAGTGCGACGCAGACGGGCCTACCCACAGATACGCAGTATTTT
CDR3: CSATQTGLPTDTQYF

length: 12
V: TRBV10-2
size: NA
J: TRBJ2-5
D: NA
DNA: TGCGCCAGCAGGAGAGGGCAAGAGACCCAGTACTTC
CDR3: CASRRGQETQYF

length: 15
V: TRBV4-2
size: NA
J: TRBJ1-6
D: NA
DNA: TGTGCCAGCAGCTTAGGTCGCTGGAGAAGTTCACCCCTCTACTTT
CDR3: CASSLGRWRSSPLYF

length: 14
V: TRBV10-2
size: many
J: TRBJ2-1
D: NA
DNA: TGCGCCAGCAACCTCGGGGGCGCCTACAATGAGCAGTTCTTC
CDR3: CASNLGGAYNEQFF

length: 14
V: TRBV25-1
size: many
J: TRBJ2-1
D: NA
DNA: TGTGCCAGCAGTGAAGGGTTCTCCTACAATGAGCAGTTCTTC
CDR3: CASSEGFSYNEQFF

length: 13
V: TRBV27
size: few
J: TRBJ2-7
D: TRBD2
DNA: TGTGCCAGCAGCCGAGGACTAGCCTACGAGCAGTACTTC
CDR3: CASSRGLAYEQYF

length: 14
V: TRBV20-1
size: many
J: TRBJ2-2
D: NA
DNA: TGCAGTGCTTACCGTGTTACGAACACCGGGGAGCTGTTTTTT
CDR3: CSAYRVTNTGELFF

length: 14
V: TRBV10-2
size: many
J: TRBJ1-4
D: TRBD1
DNA: TGCGCCAGCAGTACGGACAGGCTTAATGAAAAACTGTTTTTT
CDR3: CASSTDRLNEKLFF

length: 15
V: TRBV11-2
size: NA
J: TRBJ1-3
D: NA
DNA: TGTGCCAGCAGCTTAGTTCAGGCCTCTGGAAACACCACATGTTTT
CDR3: CASSLVQASGNTTCF

length: 15
V: TRBV5-6
size: NA
J: TRBJ1-2
D: NA
DNA: TGTGCCAGCAGCTCGGGGCCATCCCAGCGGTATGGCTACACCTTC
CDR3: CASSSGPSQRYGYTF

length: 14
V: TRBV2
size: many
J: TRBJ1-6
D: NA
DNA: TGTGCCAGCAGATTCCGGGACACAAATTCACCCCTCCACTTT
CDR3: CASRFRDTNSPLHF

length: 18
V: TRBV7-2
size: many
J: TRBJ2-2
D: NA
DNA: TGTGCCAGCAAGGGGGGACGGGGGGAGGGCCTGTGGACCGGGGAGCTGTTTTTT
CDR3: CASKGGRGEGLWTGELFF

length: 15
V: TRBV10-3
size: few
J: TRBJ1-1
D: TRBD1
DNA: TGTGCCATCAGTGGCGGACAGGGAAAGAACACTGAAGCTTTCTTT
CDR3: CAISGGQGKNTEAFF

length: 16
V: TRBV6-2/TRBV6-3
size: few
J: TRBJ2-3
D: TRBD2
DNA: TGTGCCAGCAGTTACCACGGGGGGGATGAGGCAGATACGCAGTATTTT
CDR3: CASSYHGGDEADTQYF

length: 14
V: TRBV2
size: once
J: TRBJ2-3
D: NA
DNA: TGTGCCAGCAGTGGTAGGGGGGGAGGGAATGAGCAGTATTTT
CDR3: CASSGRGGGNEQYF

length: 12
V: TRBV29-1
size: many
J: TRBJ2-5
D: NA
DNA: TGCAGCGTTGGACTAGGAGGAGAGACCCAGTACTTC
CDR3: CSVGLGGETQYF

length: 17
V: TRBV5-1
size: many
J: TRBJ2-5
D: TRBD2
DNA: TGCGCCAGCAGTCTAACCAATCCAGCGGGAGGGCCTAAGACCCAGTACTTC
CDR3: CASSLTNPAGGPKTQYF

length: 12
V: TRBV2
size: few
J: TRBJ1-2
D: NA
DNA: TGTGCCAGCAGTGATGACAGCTCTGGAAACACCTTC
CDR3: CASSDDSSGNTF

length: 12
V: TRBV5-1
size: NA
J: TRBJ2-7
D: NA
DNA: TGCGCCAGCAGCCCCGGGACCGGCGAGCAGTACTTC
CDR3: CASSPGTGEQYF

length: 14
V: TRBV15
size: once
J: TRBJ2-2
D: NA
DNA: TGTGCCACCAGCAGAGAAGTGAACACCGGGGAGCTGTTTTTT
CDR3: CATSREVNTGELFF

length: 12
V: TRBV28
size: NA
J: TRBJ2-5
D: TRBD2
DNA: TGTGCTAGAGCGGGGGGCAGGGAGACCCAGTACTTC
CDR3: CARAGGRETQYF

length: 16
V: TRBV15
size: many
J: TRBJ2-1
D: TRBD2
DNA: TGTGCCACCAGCAGGGCCGGGACTAGCGGTCACAATGAGCAGTTCTTC
CDR3: CATSRAGTSGHNEQFF

length: 16
V: TRBV12-5
size: many
J: TRBJ1-4
D: NA
DNA: TGTGCTAGTGGTTTGGTACAAAGACAGGATAATGAAAAACTGTTTTTT
CDR3: CASGLVQRQDNEKLFF

length: 13
V: TRBV7-7
size: many
J: TRBJ2-2
D: TRBD2
DNA: TGTGCTAGCGGGCATTCATACACCGGGGAGCTGTTTTTT
CDR3: CASGHSYTGELFF

length: 15
V: TRBV25-1
size: NA
J: TRBJ2-7
D: TRBD1
DNA: TGTGCCAGCAGAGATCTTCGACAGGGAAACTACGAGCAGTACTTC
CDR3: CASRDLRQGNYEQYF

length: 15
V: TRBV27
size: NA
J: TRBJ2-7
D: TRBD1
DNA: TGTGCCAGCAGGGGGACAGGTCCACCTACTCACGAGCAGTACTTC
CDR3: CASRGTGPPTHEQYF

length: 15
V: TRBV6-5
size: few
J: TRBJ1-2
D: TRBD1
DNA: TGTGCCAGCAGTGCCCTAACAGGGGGCGACTATGGCTACACCTTC
CDR3: CASSALTGGDYGYTF

length: 16
V: TRBV27
size: few
J: TRBJ2-3
D: NA
DNA: TGTGCCAGCAGTTTAGGCACGACAGCTAGCACAGATACGCAGTATTTT
CDR3: CASSLGTTASTDTQYF

length: 18
V: TRBV19
size: many
J: TRBJ2-3
D: NA
DNA: TGTGCCAGTAGTATAGATGTCCTTGGGCAACCTCGCACAGATACGCAGTATTTT
CDR3: CASSIDVLGQPRTDTQYF

length: 14
V: TRBV20-1
size: NA
J: TRBJ2-7
D: NA
DNA: TGCAGTGCTAGTAAGGGCAGGGTCAAGTTCGAGCAGTATTTC
CDR3: CSASKGRVKFEQYF

length: 15
V: TRBV12-3/TRBV12-4
size: many
J: TRBJ1-5
D: TRBD1
DNA: TGTGCCAGCAGTCCTCCGGGACAGGGCGCCCAGCCCCAGCATTTT
CDR3: CASSPPGQGAQPQHF

length: 13
V: TRBV25-1
size: NA
J: TRBJ2-5
D: NA
DNA: TGCGCCAGCGGTCAATATGGGCAAGAGACCCAGTACTTC
CDR3: CASGQYGQETQYF

length: 16
V: TRBV3-1
size: many
J: TRBJ1-5
D: TRBD1
DNA: TGTGCCAGCAGCCAGGCCGGGACAGGGGCTAATCAGCCCCAGCATTTT
CDR3: CASSQAGTGANQPQHF

length: 15
V: TRBV5-1
size: many
J: TRBJ1-6
D: TRBD1
DNA: TGCGCCAGCAGAACCCTACAGGGGGGAGATTCACCCCTCCACTTT
CDR3: CASRTLQGGDSPLHF

length: 15
V: TRBV6-5
size: once
J: TRBJ1-5
D: TRBD1
DNA: TGTGCCAGCAGTTACTCGACAGGGGACAATTCACCCCAGCATTTT
CDR3: CASSYSTGDNSPQHF

length: 17
V: TRBV6-6
size: NA
J: TRBJ2-3
D: TRBD1
DNA: TGTGCCAGCAGTCAACAGGGGGCGGGGGCCTTTTGGGATACGCAGTATTTT
CDR3: CASSQQGAGAFWDTQYF

length: 15
V: TRBV15
size: many
J: TRBJ1-6
D: TRBD1
DNA: TGTGCCACCAGCAGAGACAGGGGGCGGAATTCACCCCTCCACTTT
CDR3: CATSRDRGRNSPLHF

length: 17
V: TRBV3-1
size: many
J: TRBJ2-1
D: TRBD2
DNA: TGTGCCAGCGGCTATGCGGCAGGGACTAGCGGGGTGAATGAGCAGTTCTTC
CDR3: CASGYAAGTSGVNEQFF

length: 11
V: TRBV11-3
size: many
J: TRBJ2-7
D: NA
DNA: TGTGCCAGCAGCGTATCAGGGAGTTGCCCTTTC
CDR3: CASSVSGSCPF

length: 17
V: TRBV4-1
size: many
J: TRBJ1-2
D: NA
DNA: TGCGCCAGCAGCCAAGATTGGGGGCAGGCAGCTAACTATGGCTACACCTTC
CDR3: CASSQDWGQAANYGYTF